The T cell receptor beta chain described here comes from a study of T cells after yellow fever vaccination (dated by TCRdb to about 2019). Regarding the research as a whole: Libraries from fractions with low cell numbers were prepared with the SMART-Seq v4 Ultra Low Input RNA kit. Two healthy male donors, one aged 18 to 30 and one aged 30 to 40 years, made up the cohort. Blood samples were taken at several timepoints before and after primary and secondary immunization, and bulk PBMC replicates and cell subsets were isolated. To follow T-cell clones before and after both primary and booster YFV17D yellow fever vaccination, bulk TCR alpha and beta repertoires underwent longitudinal sequencing.

V gives up 2 bases and J gives up 2 bases, and the segment between their germline ends measures 11 bases. Including the terminal cysteine and phenylalanine, the CDR3 comprises 14 residues. Of all the DNA, just the CDR3 is kept, 42 bases in frame from base 1. Reading the germline V gene gives CDR1 SGDLS and CDR2 YYNGEE. The listed sequencing device is Illumina NovaSeq 6000. TCR cDNA was made using 5'RACE template switching, a step that added a universal primer site and unique molecular identifiers. cDNA synthesis was primed from both the TCR alpha and TCR beta constant segments. Library amplification used two PCR steps, and the second PCR step added sample barcodes and sequencing adapters. Sequencing of libraries was performed on Illumina HiSeq 2500 (2x100 bp) or NovaSeq (2x150 bp). Per the source publication's procedure: Reads were demultiplexed and collapsed into UMI consensus sequences with MIGEC, and V(D)J alignment was performed with MiXCR. Vaccine-responding clonotypes were defined with edgeR using replicate PBMC samples, requiring FDR below 0.01 and a log2 fold change above 5 up to day 15. CD4 or CD8 identity was assigned to each bulk clonotype according to whether the clonotype was present at higher abundance in the sequenced CD4 repertoire or the sequenced CD8 repertoire. Through fastp at Q25 and MiXCR, TCRdb rebuilt clones from the public reads, retaining in-frame beta chains. Each entry merges the rows of one CDR3 protein and shows their most common DNA and genes. For this entry, the V and J calls and clone size follow TCRdb and not the study's own pipeline. A total of a few hundred thousand distinct CDR3 sequences appear in this sample, roughly 20% of them only once. The top ten clones comprise over 15% of the sample.

This clonotype was observed a few times. No antigen is known for it. Base qualities were left out, and no much larger clone turns up one base away. What the treatment or condition label conveys for this sample: live attenuated yellow fever vaccine strain. At each blood-draw timepoint, two biological replicates of bulk PBMCs were collected. A standard Ficoll-Paque protocol was used to isolate PBMCs from peripheral blood. TriZol was used to extract RNA from bulk PBMCs, from CD4 and CD8 fractions, and from dextramer-positive and dextramer-negative fractions. Overall study results and their limits: The secondary T-cell response was weaker than the primary response but faster, peaking on day 5 instead of day 15. The study included only two donors, which limits how far the findings can be generalized. Most clones expanded after primary vaccination were re-detected after the booster (almost 98% of CD4 and approximately 88% of CD8), suggesting broad memory maintenance. Computational filtering was needed because FACS-sorted repertoires could contain abundant contaminating clonotypes from the bulk population. A small fraction of clonotypes appeared in both the CD4 and CD8 compartments, likely as a result of convergent recombination.

This TCR was sampled from a man aged 18 to 30 who received the YFV17D yellow fever vaccine. The input for sequencing was PBMCs, taken before the yellow fever booster vaccination. The chain joins TRBV9 to TRBJ2-7, with the D segment identity uncertain. The CDR3: CASSVFDGAYEQYF. The nucleotide sequence is TGTGCCAGCAGCGTCTTCGATGGGGCCTACGAGCAGTACTTC.